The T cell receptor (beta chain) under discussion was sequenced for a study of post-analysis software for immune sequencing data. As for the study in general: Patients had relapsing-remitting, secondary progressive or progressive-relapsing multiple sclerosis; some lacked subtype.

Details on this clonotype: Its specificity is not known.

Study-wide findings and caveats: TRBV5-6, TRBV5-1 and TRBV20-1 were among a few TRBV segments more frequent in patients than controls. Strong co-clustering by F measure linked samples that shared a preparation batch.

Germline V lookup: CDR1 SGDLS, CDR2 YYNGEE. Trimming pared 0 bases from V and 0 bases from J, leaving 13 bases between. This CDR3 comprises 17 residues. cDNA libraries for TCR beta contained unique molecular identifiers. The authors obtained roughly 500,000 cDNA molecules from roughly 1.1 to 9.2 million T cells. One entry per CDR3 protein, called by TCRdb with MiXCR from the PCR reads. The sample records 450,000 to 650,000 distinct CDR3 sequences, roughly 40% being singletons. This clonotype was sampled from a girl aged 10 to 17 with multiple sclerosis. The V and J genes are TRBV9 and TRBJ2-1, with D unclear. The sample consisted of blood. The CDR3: CASSVGRARASYNEQFF. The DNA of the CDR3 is TGTGCCAGCAGCGTAGGCCGAGCTCGGGCCTCCTACAATGAGCAGTTCTTC.